Presented here are 12 T cell receptor beta chains from one specimen sequenced in a study of T cells expressing NK-cell markers. With the 5' RACE reads reprocessed, TCRdb shows one record per CDR3 protein and no DNA. The table for this sample gives about 260,000 distinct CDR3 sequences. Sequencing input: blood T cells: a sorted CD56 or NKG2C T cell subset, CD4+ or CD8+ T cells, or bulk PBMC T cells (not recorded which). The receptor set was obtained from a woman between 18 and 70 years old in good health.

The rearrangement joins TRBV12-3 or TRBV12-4 to TRBJ2-2; TCRdb names TRBD2, which stays unverified in the absence of DNA. The CDR3 sequence is 15 residues long. CDR3 in amino acids: CASSYLAGVTGELFF.

The chain uses TRBV29-1 and TRBJ2-7; TCRdb's assignment of TRBD1 cannot be checked, as there is no DNA. Germline assignment: CDR1 SQVTM and CDR2 ANQGSEA. This CDR3 spans 12 amino acids. The CDR3 protein is CSFQGDTYEQYF.

The V and J genes are TRBV27 and TRBJ2-3; lacking DNA, the TRBD2 call made by TCRdb goes unchecked. From germline, CDR1 is MNHEY and CDR2 SMNVEV (reference sequence). The CDR3 spans 15 residues. The CDR3: CASSRRGGLTDTQYF.

The chain has TRBV12-3 or TRBV12-4 and TRBJ2-7; TCRdb designates TRBD1, a call that cannot be tested without DNA. The CDR3 length is 14 residues. CDR3: CASSPFGDSYEQYF.

The rearrangement uses TRBV5-1 and TRBJ2-2; TCRdb gives TRBD1 as the D gene, but with no DNA this cannot be confirmed. This CDR3 comprises 16 residues. CDR1 is SGHRS and CDR2 is YFSETQ in the germline V gene. The CDR3 reads CASSLPGQGTTGELFF.

The J gene is TRBJ2-1, the V gene TRBV5-4; no DNA is available, so the TRBD2 call from TCRdb remains unchecked. CDR1 is SGHNT and CDR2 is YYREEE in the germline V gene (reference sequence). The CDR3 is 16 amino acids. The CDR3 region is CASSARLAGGMDEQFF. Combining the CDR3 with reference TRBV5-4 and TRBJ2-1 gives the whole variable domain ETGVTQSPTHLIKTRGQQVTLRCSSQSGHNTVSWYQQALGQGPQFIFQYYREEENGRGNFPPRFSGLQFPNYSSELNVNALELDDSALYLCASSARLAGGMDEQFFGPGTRLTVL.

The chain uses TRBV5-4 and TRBJ2-2; lacking DNA, the TRBD1 call made by TCRdb goes unchecked. This CDR3 comprises 16 residues. Germline CDR1 and CDR2: SGHNT and YYREEE (reference sequence). CDR3 residues: CASSLRGGPGTGELFF.

V and J are TRBV30 and TRBJ2-4; TCRdb reports TRBD1, a call that lacks DNA to check it against. This CDR3 contains 14 residues. Germline CDR1 GTSNPN, CDR2 SVGIG (reference sequence). This CDR3 reads CAWSVRGVKNIQYF.

CDR3 sequence: CSVARTALDEQYF. This chain links TRBV29-1 with TRBJ2-7; TCRdb's D call, TRBD1, is unchecked because there is no DNA. This CDR3 is built from 13 residues. CDR1 is SQVTM, CDR2 ANQGSEA, per germline.

V is TRBV21-1 and J is TRBJ2-7. TRBV21-1 is a recognized pseudogene. The CDR3 has 13 residues. CDR3 sequence: CASSKGALYEQYF.

V gene TRBV11-1 combines with J gene TRBJ2-4; TCRdb gives TRBD2 as the D gene, but with no DNA this cannot be confirmed. From germline, CDR1 is SGHAT and CDR2 FQDESV (reference sequence). The CDR3 is 17 amino acids. This CDR3 reads CASSLSVWGAGKNIQYF. Variable domain in full (rest from reference TRBV11-1 and TRBJ2-4): EAEVAQSPRYKITEKSQAVAFWCDPISGHATLYWYRQILGQGPELLVQFQDESVVDDSQLPKDRFSAERLKGVDSTLKIQPAELGDSAMYLCASSLSVWGAGKNIQYFGAGTRLSVL.

The gene calls are TRBV27 and TRBJ1-6; the D call of TRBD1 rests on TCRdb alone, since no DNA is present to check it. The CDR3 consists of 12 residues. Per the germline V gene, CDR1 is MNHEY and CDR2 is SMNVEV (reference sequence). CDR3 loop: CASSPRRSPLHF.